These 4 T cell receptor beta chains were sequenced from one sample in a study of T-cell memory formation after mild COVID-19. TCRdb processed the 5' RACE reads anew with MiXCR; each CDR3 protein has one entry. The sample includes roughly 500,000 distinct CDR3 sequences, 20% seen only once; the top ten take around 12%. Sequences were obtained from PBMCs or a T cell subset sorted from them (not recorded which). Receptor source: an adult woman who had mild COVID-19 (a few samples of this study predate the infection). Cell type and time point are not known.

This clonotype was seen only a few times. The chain joins TRBV12-3 or TRBV12-4 to TRBJ2-2, with a weak D call TRBD2 (6 bases). This CDR3 spans 14 amino acids. V was trimmed by 6 bases and J by 4 bases, leaving 12 bases between them. The CDR3 nucleotides are TGTGCCAGCAGCCCCGGGAGCATCACCGGGGAGCTGTTTTTT. Residues: CASSPGSITGELFF.

This clonotype has just a few counts. This rearrangement joins TRBV6-4 to TRBJ2-3; TRBD2 matches at 9 bases. Germline CDR1 MRHNA, CDR2 SNTAGT. With 10 bases clipped from V and 2 bases from J, the junction kept 7 bases outside the gene matches. CDR3 length equals 14 residues. The CDR3 reads CATSSGINTDTQYF. The CDR3 coding sequence is TGTGCCACCTCTAGCGGGATAAACACAGATACGCAGTATTTT.

This chain uses TRBV18 with TRBJ2-7, with 7 bases lining up with TRBD1. Germline values: CDR1 KGHSH, CDR2 LQKENI. The CDR3 has 14 residues. Trimming at V came to 2 bases and at J to 3 bases, leaving 4 bases not matched to a gene. The CDR3 sequence is CASSPRPGGYEQYF. The CDR3 DNA sequence: TGTGCCAGCTCACCAAGGCCAGGGGGCTACGAGCAGTACTTC.

This clonotype was found a few times. The gene calls are TRBV15 and TRBJ2-7, with 10 bases identical to TRBD1. V shed 1 base, J shed 7 bases, and the junction held 7 bases outside the gene matches. This CDR3 has 15 amino acids. Germline CDR1 reads LNHNV; CDR2 reads YYDKDF (reference sequence). The CDR3 nucleotides read TGTGCCACCAGCAGAGCGGGACAGGGGCTTCGTGAGCAGTACTTC. Translating gives CATSRAGQGLREQYF.